The 13 T cell receptor beta chains reported below all come from one sample, sequenced in a study of blood T cell repertoires in COVID-19. Profiling relied on immunoSEQ multiplex PCR, and the TCRdb table lists in-frame clones only, not all of them. The sample records about 170,000 clones, about 80% being singletons. Sequenced sample: peripheral blood. Every receptor here comes from a woman at least 80 years old with acute or convalescent COVID-19.

The rearrangement joins TRBV28 to TRBJ1-2; D unresolved. Germline V CDR1 and CDR2: MDHEN, SYDVKM. CDR3 length: 15 amino acids. The V gene lost 4 bases and the J gene lost 4 bases, with 16 bases spanning the gap. DNA of the CDR3: TGTGCCAGCAGTTCTTTTACTGAGGTGGGCTATGGCTACACCTTC. Residues: CASSSFTEVGYGYTF.

J is TRBJ2-1 and V is TRBV30; 7 bases map to TRBD2. Germline lookup yields CDR1 GTSNPN and CDR2 SVGIG (reference sequence). V lost 6 bases to trimming and J lost 1 base; unmatched junction nucleotides: 6. The CDR3 length is 14 residues. The CDR3, as DNA: TGTGCCTGCCCGGGCGGGAGATCCTACAATGAGCAGTTCTTC. Protein: CACPGGRSYNEQFF.

The V and J genes are TRBV18 and TRBJ1-2; D not resolved. CDR3 length equals 15 residues. From germline, CDR1 is KGHSH and CDR2 LQKENI. V was shortened by 1 base and J by 2 bases, with 11 bases between the two germline ends. For the CDR3, the DNA is TGTGCCAGCTCACCACAGCTTACGGGGAACTATGGCTACACCTTC. Residues: CASSPQLTGNYGYTF. The full variable domain, its missing parts supplied by reference TRBV18 and TRBJ1-2, is NAGVMQNPRHLVRRRGQEARLRCSPMKGHSHVYWYRQLPEEGLKFMVYLQKENIIDESGMPKERFSAEFPKEGPSILRIQQVVRGDSAAYFCASSPQLTGNYGYTFGSGTRLTVV.

V is TRBV5-1 and J is TRBJ2-1, with a possible D match to TRBD2 (5 bases). The CDR3 runs to 14 residues. V lost 5 bases to trimming and J lost 0 bases, with 9 bases between them. CDR1 and CDR2 (germline): SGHRS, YFSETQ. The CDR3 DNA follows: TGCGCCAGCAGAGTGGGAGACTCCTACAATGAGCAGTTCTTC. It yields the protein CASRVGDSYNEQFF. Drawing the rest from reference TRBV5-1 and TRBJ2-1, the complete variable domain is KAGVTQTPRYLIKTRGQQVTLSCSPISGHRSVSWYQQTPGQGLQFLFEYFSETQRNKGNFPGRFSGRQFSNSRSEMNVSTLELGDSALYLCASRVGDSYNEQFFGPGTRLTVL.

The CDR3 is CASSADSRNEKLFF. The CDR3 DNA is TGTGCCAGCTCAGCGGACAGCCGTAATGAAAAACTGTTTTTT. The V and J genes are TRBV18 and TRBJ1-4; a possible D gene is TRBD1 (6 bases). The CDR3 is 14 amino acids. Trimming removed 5 bases from V and 4 bases from J, with 11 bases in between. Germline assignment: CDR1 KGHSH and CDR2 LQKENI.

In nucleotides, the CDR3 is TGTGCCACCAGCAGAGATCGCCTAGCGGGCGGCGAGCAGTACTTC. Encoded protein: CATSRDRLAGGEQYF. The chain links TRBV15 to TRBJ2-7; the match to TRBD2 covers 8 bases. CDR1 LNHNV and CDR2 YYDKDF come from the germline V gene (reference sequence). The CDR3 has 15 amino acids. The V segment lost 0 bases and the J segment 6 bases; nucleotides outside the gene matches: 7.

For the CDR3, the DNA is TGTGCCAGCAGCCCCCTAGGCGGGGGCTCCACCTACGAGCAGTACTTC. It translates to CASSPLGGGSTYEQYF. The J gene is TRBJ2-7, the V gene TRBV5-6, with a weak D call TRBD2 (7 bases). Germline V gene lookup returns CDR1 SGHDT and CDR2 YYEEEE. The length of the CDR3 is 16 residues. V was clipped by 4 bases and J by 2 bases, with 19 bases between them.

This chain connects TRBV10-3 to TRBJ2-1; possible D gene TRBD2, 6 bases. The length of the CDR3 is 15 residues. The germline CDR1 and CDR2 sequences are ENHRY and SYGVKD. V lost 3 bases to trimming and J lost 0 bases, with 9 bases between them. The CDR3: CAISDSGSSYNEQFF. CDR3 coding DNA: TGTGCCATCAGTGACTCCGGGAGCTCCTACAATGAGCAGTTCTTC.

The chain recombines TRBV29-1 with TRBJ1-4; tentatively, D is TRBD1 (5 bases). The germline gives CDR1 SQVTM, CDR2 ANQGSEA. V was trimmed by 3 bases and J by 7 bases, leaving 15 bases between them. This CDR3 is 14 amino acids long. CDR3 DNA sequence: TGCAGCGTTGACATGGGGGAGGTTGGTGAAAAACTGTTTTTT. It yields the protein CSVDMGEVGEKLFF.

This sequence joins TRBV7-6 and TRBJ2-7, with 9 bases that match TRBD1. The CDR3 loop spans 20 amino acids. The trim removed 2 bases at V and 5 bases at J, leaving 22 bases unmatched. Germline V CDR1 and CDR2: SGHVS, FNYEAQ. The CDR3 sequence: CASSLNRVDRGRLTQDEQYF. The CDR3 nucleotides read TGTGCCAGCAGCTTAAATCGCGTTGACAGGGGGAGGCTCACTCAGGACGAGCAGTACTTC.

This clone has a handful of counts. The V gene is TRBV6-6, the J gene TRBJ2-1; weak D call: TRBD1 (6 bases). The CDR3 extends over 15 amino acids. Trimming removed 2 bases from V and 3 bases from J, with 11 bases in between. CDR1 and CDR2 (germline): MNHNY, SVGAGI (reference sequence). CDR3 nucleotide sequence: TGTGCCAGCAGTTACCCCCTGACAGGCTACAATGAGCAGTTCTTC. This sequence encodes CASSYPLTGYNEQFF.

The chain carries TRBV30 and TRBJ1-2; TRBD1 aligns across 7 bases. J gave up 3 bases and V 4 bases, and 11 bases lay outside the gene matches. CDR3 length: 15 amino acids. The germline V gene has CDR1 GTSNPN and CDR2 SVGIG (reference sequence). The CDR3 sequence is CAWTTPYRGHYGYTF. DNA for the CDR3: TGTGCCTGGACCACACCGTACAGGGGACACTATGGCTACACCTTC.

This sequence joins TRBV12-3 or TRBV12-4 and TRBJ2-1; D gene ambiguous. Between the trimmed V and J ends, which lost 7 bases and 3 bases, there was a span of 7 bases. The CDR3 contains 12 residues. Here the CDR3 DNA reads TGTGCCAGCATGAGGATCTACAATGAGCAGTTCTTC. It is translated as CASMRIYNEQFF.